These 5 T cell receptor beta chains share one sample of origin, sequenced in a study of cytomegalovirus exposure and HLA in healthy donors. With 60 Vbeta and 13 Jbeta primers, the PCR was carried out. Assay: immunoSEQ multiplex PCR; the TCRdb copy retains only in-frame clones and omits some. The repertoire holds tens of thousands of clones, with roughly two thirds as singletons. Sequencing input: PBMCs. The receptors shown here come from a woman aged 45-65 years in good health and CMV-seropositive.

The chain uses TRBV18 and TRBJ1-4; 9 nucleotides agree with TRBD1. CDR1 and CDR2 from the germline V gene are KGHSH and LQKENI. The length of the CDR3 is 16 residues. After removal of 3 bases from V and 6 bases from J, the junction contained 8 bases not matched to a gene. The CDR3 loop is CASSPRSRDRDEKLFF. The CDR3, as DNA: TGTGCCAGCTCACCTCGATCCCGGGACAGGGATGAAAAACTGTTTTTT.

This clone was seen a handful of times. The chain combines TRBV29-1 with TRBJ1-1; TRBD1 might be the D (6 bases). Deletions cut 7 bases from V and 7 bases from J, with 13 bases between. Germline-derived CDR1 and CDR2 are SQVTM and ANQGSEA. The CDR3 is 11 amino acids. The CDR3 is CSARQESEAFF. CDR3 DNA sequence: TGCAGCGCCAGACAGGAGAGTGAAGCTTTCTTT.

The DNA of the CDR3 is TGTGCCAGCAGAACGGGACAGGATACCTACGAGCAGTACGTC. Its translation is CASRTGQDTYEQYV. The rearrangement joins TRBV6-5 to TRBJ2-7, with 8 bases matching TRBD1. There are 14 residues in the CDR3. V was clipped by 6 bases and J by 2 bases; unmatched bases: 6. In germline, CDR1 is MNHEY, CDR2 SVGAGI.

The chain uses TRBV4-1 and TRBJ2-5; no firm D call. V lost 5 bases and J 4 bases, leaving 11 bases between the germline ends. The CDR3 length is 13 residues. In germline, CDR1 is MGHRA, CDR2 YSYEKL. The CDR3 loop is CASSLLLVETQYF. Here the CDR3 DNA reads TGCGCCAGCAGCTTACTGCTAGTAGAGACCCAGTACTTC.

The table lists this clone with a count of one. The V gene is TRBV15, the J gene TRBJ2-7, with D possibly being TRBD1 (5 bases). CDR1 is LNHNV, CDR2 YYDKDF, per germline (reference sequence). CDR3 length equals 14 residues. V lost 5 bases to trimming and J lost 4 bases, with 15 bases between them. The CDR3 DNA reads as TGTGCCACCAGCTCGCGACAGAATAGTTACGAGCAGTACTTC. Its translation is CATSSRQNSYEQYF. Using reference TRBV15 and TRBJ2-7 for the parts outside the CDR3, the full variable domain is DAMVIQNPRYQVTQFGKPVTLSCSQTLNHNVMYWYQQKSSQAPKLLFHYYDKDFNNEADTPDNFQSRRPNTSFCFLDIRSPGLGDTAMYLCATSSRQNSYEQYFGPGTRLTVT.